Presented here are 8 T cell receptor beta chains from one specimen sequenced in a study of blood T cell repertoires in COVID-19. Here immunoSEQ multiplex PCR was the method, and the copy in TCRdb shows in-frame clones only, minus some. The sample consists of 29,000 or so clones, roughly nine tenths of them appearing once. The sequenced sample was peripheral blood. The receptors come from a man between 60 and 75 years old with acute or convalescent COVID-19.

The chain uses TRBV7-2 and TRBJ2-7; 11 bases are a match to TRBD2. CDR3 length: 16 amino acids. CDR1 and CDR2 (germline): SGHTA, FQGNSA. Unmatched junction bases numbered 11, after V lost 5 bases and J lost 5 bases. The CDR3 nucleotides read TGTGCCAGCAGCGCAGCCTTACTAGCGGGAGTCCACGAGCAGTACTTC. Its translation: CASSAALLAGVHEQYF. The full variable domain, with the rest looked up from reference TRBV7-2 and TRBJ2-7, is GAGVSQSPSNKVTEKGKDVELRCDPISGHTALYWYRQSLGQGLEFLIYFQGNSAPDKSGLPSDRFSAERTGGSVSTLTIQRTQQEDSAVYLCASSAALLAGVHEQYFGPGTRLTVT.

As DNA, the CDR3 is TGTGCCAGCAGCGTAGCAACCCCCGGGTCTTCGTGGGGGGAGCTGTTTTTT. It encodes CASSVATPGSSWGELFF. V usage is TRBV9 and J usage is TRBJ2-2; D unclear. This CDR3 spans 17 amino acids. With 0 bases removed from V and 8 bases from J, the gap between germline ends came to 20 bases. Germline V gene sequence: CDR1 SGDLS, CDR2 YYNGEE.

The chain links TRBV7-2 to TRBJ2-5, with 10 bases lining up with TRBD1. Germline CDR1 and CDR2: SGHTA and FQGNSA. This CDR3 region has 15 residues. V shed 6 bases, J shed 5 bases, and the junction held 9 bases outside the gene matches. CDR3 in DNA: TGTGCCAGCAGTTACGGACAGGGGGTGGGGGAGACCCAGTACTTC. Its protein is CASSYGQGVGETQYF.

The rearrangement uses TRBV10-3 and TRBJ1-5; D is possibly TRBD1 (6 bases). The CDR3 has 14 amino acids. V was trimmed by 0 bases and J by 7 bases, leaving 10 bases between them. Per the germline V gene, CDR1 is ENHRY and CDR2 is SYGVKD. CDR3 residues: CAISESGGGQPQHF. CDR3 in DNA: TGTGCCATCAGTGAGTCGGGGGGGGGCCAGCCCCAGCATTTT.

This chain connects TRBV15 to TRBJ1-6; 7 nucleotides align to TRBD1. The germline V gene encodes CDR1 LNHNV and CDR2 YYDKDF (reference sequence). The CDR3 spans 14 residues. The junction had 4 bases not matched to a gene; V was cut back by 3 bases and J by 8 bases. CDR3 residues: CATSSSGGHSPLHF. The CDR3 DNA reads as TGTGCCACCAGCAGTTCAGGGGGGCATTCACCCCTCCACTTT.

V and J are TRBV24-1 and TRBJ1-5; maybe TRBD1 (5 bases). CDR1 KGHDR and CDR2 SFDVKD come from the germline V gene. The CDR3 loop spans 17 amino acids. Deletions cut 3 bases from V and 0 bases from J, with 14 bases between. The CDR3 sequence is CATSDGDSYYSNQPQHF. DNA of the CDR3: TGTGCCACCAGTGATGGAGACAGTTACTATAGCAATCAGCCCCAGCATTTT.

The gene calls are TRBV18 and TRBJ1-1, with TRBD1 matching over 9 bases. Germline V gene sequence: CDR1 KGHSH, CDR2 LQKENI. CDR3 length: 14 residues. J was trimmed by 5 bases and V by 4 bases; bases with no gene match: 5. The CDR3 is CASSRRQGETEAFF. Written as DNA, the CDR3 is TGTGCCAGCTCACGCAGACAGGGGGAAACTGAAGCTTTCTTT.

The chain joins TRBV28 to TRBJ2-3; 12 bases fit TRBD2. CDR3 size: 17 residues. The germline CDR1 and CDR2 sequences are MDHEN and SYDVKM. V was pared by 4 bases and J by 3 bases, with 8 bases of the junction left unmatched. DNA of the CDR3: TGTGCCAGCAGTTCCCGACTAGCGGGAGAGAATACAGATACGCAGTATTTT. Protein: CASSSRLAGENTDTQYF. The entire variable domain, with the rest obtained from reference TRBV28 and TRBJ2-3, is as follows: DVKVTQSSRYLVKRTGEKVFLECVQDMDHENMFWYRQDPGLGLRLIYFSYDVKMKEKGDIPEGYSVSREKKERFSLILESASTNQTSMYLCASSSRLAGENTDTQYFGPGTRLTVL.